What follows are 10 T cell receptor beta chains derived from one specimen sequenced in a study of regulatory T cells in long-lasting Graves disease. Building of the TCR beta libraries involved iRepertoire HTBI primers and Arm-PCR of CDR3 regions. One entry per CDR3 protein, called by TCRdb with MiXCR from the multiplex PCR reads. In the table there are 300,000 to 500,000 distinct CDR3 sequences, around 20% of which are singletons. Time point given: persistent/refractory GD, antithyroid drugs over 5 years with positive TRAb. PBMCs were the source of the RNA used for TCR sequencing. Sequences were derived from peripheral blood mononuclear cells (PBMCs), sampled when the disease was refractory, from a patient treated with antithyroid drugs. All receptors derive from a female donor with Graves disease.

CDR3 protein: CASRHSGSVLEQYF. The CDR3 region has the DNA TGTGCCAGCAGGCATAGCGGGAGCGTGCTCGAGCAGTACTTC. This chain links TRBV11-2 with TRBJ2-7, with 9 nucleotides matching TRBD2. The CDR3 extends over 14 amino acids. Trimming at V came to 6 bases and at J to 6 bases, leaving 9 bases not matched to a gene. Germline-derived CDR1 and CDR2 are SGHAT and FQNNGV.

This sequence joins TRBV3-1 and TRBJ2-7; 14 bases line up with TRBD2. CDR1 LGHDT and CDR2 YNNKEL come from the germline V gene (reference sequence). Trimming at V came to 4 bases and at J to 1 base, leaving 9 bases not matched to a gene. The CDR3 spans 18 residues. CDR3 sequence: CASSPPGLAGVVSYEQYF. The CDR3 coding sequence is TGTGCCAGCAGCCCCCCGGGACTAGCGGGAGTAGTGTCCTACGAGCAGTACTTC.

Here the CDR3 DNA reads TGTGCCAGCAGTTACGGCGGAACCTACGAGCAGTACTTC. This gives the protein CASSYGGTYEQYF. This chain links TRBV6-5 with TRBJ2-7; no definite D call. The CDR3 is made up of 13 amino acids. Germline V CDR1 and CDR2: MNHEY, SVGAGI. V was trimmed by 2 bases and J by 2 bases, leaving 7 bases between them.

The chain recombines TRBV3-1 with TRBJ1-5; D gene unclear. V was clipped by 5 bases and J by 7 bases, with 12 bases between them. The CDR3 length is 13 residues. Germline-derived CDR1 and CDR2 are LGHDT and YNNKEL (reference sequence). The CDR3 DNA reads TGTGCCAGCAGCATTACAGCGGGCCAGCCCCAGCATTTT. The encoded protein is CASSITAGQPQHF.

The table lists this clonotype with a few counts. V gene TRBV6-6 combines with J gene TRBJ2-7, with 7 bases aligning to TRBD1. The junction had 11 bases not matched to a gene; V was cut back by 0 bases and J by 3 bases. This CDR3 is built from 17 residues. Germline CDR1 is MNHNY and CDR2 is SVGAGI (reference sequence). CDR3 loop: CASSYSRGRQGDYEQYF. CDR3 coding DNA: TGTGCCAGCAGTTACTCGAGGGGGCGACAGGGCGACTACGAGCAGTACTTC.

The chain's CDR3 is CASSQDPGLDTGELFF. The DNA for the CDR3 is TGTGCCAGCAGCCAAGATCCGGGGTTAGACACCGGGGAGCTGTTTTTT. The chain uses TRBV3-1 and TRBJ2-2, with TRBD2 as a possible D gene (5 bases). This CDR3 region has 16 residues. Germline V gives CDR1 LGHDT, CDR2 YNNKEL (reference sequence). Trimming removed 0 bases from V and 3 bases from J, with 11 bases in between.

Concerning this clonotype itself: At one of its ends the junction is not consistent with the germline gene, which may arise from a read error. The chain uses TRBV28 and TRBJ2-2; 7 positions agree with TRBD2. There are 15 residues in the CDR3. CDR1 is MDHEN, CDR2 SYDVKM, per germline. The DNA for the CDR3 is TGTGCCAGCAGCCGTAGCGGGCCCAACACCGGGGAGCTGTCTTTT. The encoded protein is CASSRSGPNTGELSF.

V gene TRBV27 combines with J gene TRBJ1-3; D is ambiguous. V was cut by 8 bases and J by 0 bases, with 11 bases left in between. CDR1 is MNHEY, CDR2 SMNVEV, per germline (reference sequence). The CDR3 is made up of 14 amino acids. CDR3 sequence reads: CASAGLSSGNTIYF. The CDR3 coding sequence is TGTGCCAGCGCCGGGCTGAGCTCTGGAAACACCATATATTTT.

This clonotype was observed at least ten times. J is TRBJ2-7 and V is TRBV7-2; TRBD2 matches 8 bases. V was pared by 5 bases and J by 4 bases, with 10 bases of the junction left unmatched. The CDR3 has 15 amino acids. In germline, CDR1 is SGHTA, CDR2 FQGNSA. The CDR3 region is CASSLSGLAFYEQYF. CDR3 nucleotide sequence: TGTGCCAGCAGCCTCAGCGGACTAGCCTTTTACGAGCAGTACTTC.

CDR3 region: CASSQTSGTYNEQFF. In DNA, the CDR3 is TGCGCCAGCAGCCAAACTAGCGGCACCTACAATGAGCAGTTCTTC. V gene TRBV4-3 combines with J gene TRBJ2-1; 8 bases match TRBD2. Trimming removed 2 bases from V and 2 bases from J; junction bases left unmatched: 2. The CDR3 spans 15 residues. Germline V lookup: CDR1 LGHNA, CDR2 YSLEER.